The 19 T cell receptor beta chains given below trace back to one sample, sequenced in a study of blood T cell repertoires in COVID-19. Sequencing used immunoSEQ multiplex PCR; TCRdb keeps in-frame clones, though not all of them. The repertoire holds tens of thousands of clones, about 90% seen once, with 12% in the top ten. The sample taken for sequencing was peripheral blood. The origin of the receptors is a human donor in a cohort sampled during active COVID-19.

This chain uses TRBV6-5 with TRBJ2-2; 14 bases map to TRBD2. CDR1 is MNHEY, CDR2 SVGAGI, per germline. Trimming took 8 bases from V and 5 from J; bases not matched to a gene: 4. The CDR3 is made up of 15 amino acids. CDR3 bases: TGTGCCAGCGGGACTAGCGGGAGAGGGACCGGGGAGCTGTTTTTT. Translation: CASGTSGRGTGELFF.

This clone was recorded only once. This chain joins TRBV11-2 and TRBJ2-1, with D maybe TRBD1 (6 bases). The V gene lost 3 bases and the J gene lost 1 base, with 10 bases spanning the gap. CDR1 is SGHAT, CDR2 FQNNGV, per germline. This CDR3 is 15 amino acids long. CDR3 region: CASSFGRGSYNEQFF. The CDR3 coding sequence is TGTGCCAGCAGCTTCGGCAGGGGTTCCTACAATGAGCAGTTCTTC.

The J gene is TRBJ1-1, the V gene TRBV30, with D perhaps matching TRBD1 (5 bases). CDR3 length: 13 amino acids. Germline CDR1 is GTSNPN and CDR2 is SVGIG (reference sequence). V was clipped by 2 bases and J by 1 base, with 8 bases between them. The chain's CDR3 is CAWSIQGNTEAFF. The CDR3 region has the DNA TGTGCCTGGAGTATTCAGGGGAACACTGAAGCTTTCTTT.

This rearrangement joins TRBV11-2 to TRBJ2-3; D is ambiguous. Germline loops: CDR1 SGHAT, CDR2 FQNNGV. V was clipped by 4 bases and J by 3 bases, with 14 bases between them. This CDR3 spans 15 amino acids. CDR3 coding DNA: TGTGCCAGCAGCTCCCAATCCCCATCAACAGATACGCAGTATTTT. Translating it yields CASSSQSPSTDTQYF.

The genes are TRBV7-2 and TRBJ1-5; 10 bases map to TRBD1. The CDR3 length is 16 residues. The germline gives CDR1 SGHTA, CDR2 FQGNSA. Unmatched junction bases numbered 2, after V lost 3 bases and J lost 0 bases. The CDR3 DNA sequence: TGTGCCAGCAGCTTGGGGACAGGGGTTAGCAATCAGCCCCAGCATTTT. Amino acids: CASSLGTGVSNQPQHF.

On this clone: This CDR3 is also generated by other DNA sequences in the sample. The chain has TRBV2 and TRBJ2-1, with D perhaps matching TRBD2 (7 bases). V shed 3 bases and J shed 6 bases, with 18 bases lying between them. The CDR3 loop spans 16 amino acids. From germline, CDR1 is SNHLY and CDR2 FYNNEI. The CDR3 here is CASSEFVGGLINEQFF. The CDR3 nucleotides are TGTGCCAGCAGTGAGTTTGTGGGGGGGCTTATCAATGAGCAGTTCTTC.

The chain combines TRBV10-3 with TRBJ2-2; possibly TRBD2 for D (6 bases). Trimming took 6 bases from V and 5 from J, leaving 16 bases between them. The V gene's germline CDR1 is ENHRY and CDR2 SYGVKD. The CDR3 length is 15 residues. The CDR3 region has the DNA TGTGCCATCAGCCCCTCTAGCGATCGGACCGGGGAGCTGTTTTTT. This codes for CAISPSSDRTGELFF.

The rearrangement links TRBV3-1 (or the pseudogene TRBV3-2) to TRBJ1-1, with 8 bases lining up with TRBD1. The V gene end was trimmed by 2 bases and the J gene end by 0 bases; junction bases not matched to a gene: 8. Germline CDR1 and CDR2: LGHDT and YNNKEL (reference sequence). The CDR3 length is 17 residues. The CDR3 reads CASSQNTGGLVNTEAFF. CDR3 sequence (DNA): TGTGCCAGCAGCCAAAACACAGGGGGGCTGGTGAACACTGAAGCTTTCTTT.

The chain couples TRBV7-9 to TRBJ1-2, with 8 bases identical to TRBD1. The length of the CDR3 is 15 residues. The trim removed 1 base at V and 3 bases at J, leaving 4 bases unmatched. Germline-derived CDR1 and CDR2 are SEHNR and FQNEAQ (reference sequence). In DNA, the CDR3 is TGTGCCAGCAGCTTAGGGCAGGGGGCACACTATGGCTACACCTTC. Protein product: CASSLGQGAHYGYTF.

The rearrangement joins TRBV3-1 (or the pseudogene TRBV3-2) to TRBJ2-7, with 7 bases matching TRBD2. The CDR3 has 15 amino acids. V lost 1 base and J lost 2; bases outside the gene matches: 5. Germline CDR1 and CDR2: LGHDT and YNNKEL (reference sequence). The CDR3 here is CASSQAASGTYEQYF. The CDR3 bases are TGTGCCAGCAGCCAAGCCGCTAGCGGTACCTACGAGCAGTACTTC.

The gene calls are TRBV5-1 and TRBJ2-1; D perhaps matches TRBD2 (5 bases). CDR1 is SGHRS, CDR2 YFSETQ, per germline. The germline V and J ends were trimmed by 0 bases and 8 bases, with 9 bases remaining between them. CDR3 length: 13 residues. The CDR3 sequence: CASSLDTGDEQFF. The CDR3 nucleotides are TGCGCCAGCAGCTTGGATACCGGGGATGAGCAGTTCTTC.

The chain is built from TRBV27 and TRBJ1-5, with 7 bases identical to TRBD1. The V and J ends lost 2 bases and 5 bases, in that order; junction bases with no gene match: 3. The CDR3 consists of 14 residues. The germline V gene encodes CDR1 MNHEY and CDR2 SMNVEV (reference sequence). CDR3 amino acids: CASSLDRADQPQHF. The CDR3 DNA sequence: TGTGCCAGCAGTTTAGACAGGGCGGATCAGCCCCAGCATTTT.

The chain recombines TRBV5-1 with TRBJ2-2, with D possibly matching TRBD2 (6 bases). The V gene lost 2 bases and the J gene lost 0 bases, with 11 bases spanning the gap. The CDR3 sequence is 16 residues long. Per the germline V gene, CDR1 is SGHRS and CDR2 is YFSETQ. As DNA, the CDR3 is TGCGCCAGCAGCTTAGCGGGTAATCCGAACACCGGGGAGCTGTTTTTT. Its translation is CASSLAGNPNTGELFF.

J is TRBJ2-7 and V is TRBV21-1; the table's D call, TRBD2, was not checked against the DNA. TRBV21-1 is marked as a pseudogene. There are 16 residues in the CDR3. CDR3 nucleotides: TGTGCCAGCAGCATCCAACGGGGGGCCAAAACCTACGAGCAGTACTTC. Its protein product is CASSIQRGAKTYEQYF.

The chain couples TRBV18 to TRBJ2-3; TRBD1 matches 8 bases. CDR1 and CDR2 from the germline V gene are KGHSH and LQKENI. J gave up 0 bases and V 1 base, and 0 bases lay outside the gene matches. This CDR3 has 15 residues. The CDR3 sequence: CASSPRTGSTDTQYF. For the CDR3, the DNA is TGTGCCAGCTCACCACGGACAGGGAGCACAGATACGCAGTATTTT.

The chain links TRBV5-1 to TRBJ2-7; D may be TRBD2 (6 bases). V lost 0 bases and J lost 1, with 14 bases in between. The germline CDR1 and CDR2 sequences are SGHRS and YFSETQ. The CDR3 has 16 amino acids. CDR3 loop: CASSLDGGGLSYEQYF. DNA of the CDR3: TGCGCCAGCAGCTTGGATGGGGGAGGCCTTTCCTACGAGCAGTACTTC. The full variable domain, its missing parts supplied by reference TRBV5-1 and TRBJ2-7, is KAGVTQTPRYLIKTRGQQVTLSCSPISGHRSVSWYQQTPGQGLQFLFEYFSETQRNKGNFPGRFSGRQFSNSRSEMNVSTLELGDSALYLCASSLDGGGLSYEQYFGPGTRLTVT.

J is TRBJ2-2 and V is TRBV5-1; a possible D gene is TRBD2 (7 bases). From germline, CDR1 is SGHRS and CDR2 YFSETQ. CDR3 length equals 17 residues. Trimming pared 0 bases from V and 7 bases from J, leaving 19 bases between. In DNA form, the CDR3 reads TGCGCCAGCAGCTTGGAACGGCGCGGGGGACATCTCGGGGAGCTGTTTTTT. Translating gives CASSLERRGGHLGELFF.

CDR3 loop: CATVSGGLSETQYF. DNA of the CDR3: TGTGCCACAGTTAGCGGGGGGCTCTCAGAGACCCAGTACTTC. The rearrangement links TRBV15 to TRBJ2-5; 10 nucleotides line up with TRBD2. Trimming took 9 bases from V and 4 from J; bases not matched to a gene: 8. The CDR3 has 14 amino acids. Germline V CDR1 and CDR2: LNHNV, YYDKDF (reference sequence).

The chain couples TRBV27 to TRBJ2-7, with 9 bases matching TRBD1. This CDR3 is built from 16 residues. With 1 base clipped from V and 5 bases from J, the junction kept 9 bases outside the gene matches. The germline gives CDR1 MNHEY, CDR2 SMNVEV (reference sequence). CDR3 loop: CASSLFGQGPINEQYF. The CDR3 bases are TGTGCCAGCAGTTTATTTGGACAGGGGCCCATCAACGAGCAGTACTTC.